These 2 T cell receptor beta chains originate from one sample sequenced in a study of blood T cell repertoires in COVID-19. Generated by immunoSEQ multiplex PCR, the TCRdb table keeps only in-frame clones and is missing some. The sample includes approximately 350,000 clones, about 90% seen only once; the top ten take around 3%. The sample comprised PBMCs or T cells enriched from blood (not recorded which). Receptors originate from a woman in her thirties who had recovered from COVID-19.

The chain links TRBV6-5 to TRBJ2-7, with D possibly matching TRBD2 (7 bases). CDR3 size: 15 residues. The V end lost 5 bases, the J end lost 2 bases, and 16 bases lay between the germline ends. CDR1 MNHEY and CDR2 SVGAGI come from the germline V gene. Written as DNA, the CDR3 is TGTGCCAGCAGTCCCCGGGGGGAGGGGGCCTACGAGCAGTACTTC. Translation: CASSPRGEGAYEQYF.

This chain uses TRBV7-9 with TRBJ1-3, with no clear D. Germline CDR1 is SEHNR and CDR2 is FQNEAQ (reference sequence). The CDR3 runs to 14 residues. With 5 bases removed from V and 4 bases from J, the gap between germline ends came to 12 bases. In DNA form, the CDR3 reads TGTGCCAGCAGCCTTGAAGGTAGCGGAAACACCATATATTTT. It codes for CASSLEGSGNTIYF.